Below, 11 T cell receptor beta chains from the same sample are listed, as sequenced in a study of T cells in Graves' hyperthyroidism and ophthalmopathy. The TCR beta CDR3 regions underwent amplification using RNA transcripts as the source. Carried out on the TCR CDR3, a first-round RT-PCR used the HTBI primer set. MiXCR, run by TCRdb on the multiplex PCR reads, gives a single entry per CDR3 protein. The data show about 840,000 distinct CDR3 sequences, with 38% seen just once and around 9.3% held by the top ten. The sample consisted of blood. Receptors were obtained from a man younger than 35 with Graves' hyperthyroidism.

CDR3 sequence: CSVQGLTELTTGELFF. CDR3 DNA: TGCAGCGTACAGGGACTGACTGAATTGACCACCGGGGAGCTGTTTTTT. The chain combines TRBV29-1 with TRBJ2-2, with D tentatively TRBD1 or TRBD2 (6 bases each). Germline lookup yields CDR1 SQVTM and CDR2 ANQGSEA. The CDR3 extends over 16 amino acids. Trimming took off 6 bases at V and 4 bases at J, with 21 bases between the two ends.

The chain combines TRBV11-1 with TRBJ1-6; possible D gene TRBD1, 5 bases. The CDR3 extends over 12 amino acids. Trimming cost V 7 bases and J 10 bases, with 11 bases left between them. Per the germline V gene, CDR1 is SGHAT and CDR2 is FQDESV (reference sequence). CDR3 nucleotides: TGTGCCAGCACGGGACGGGGGTCACCCCTCCACTTT. Protein: CASTGRGSPLHF.

This clonotype turned up a few times. V gene TRBV2 combines with J gene TRBJ1-1, with D perhaps TRBD1 (5 bases). Germline values: CDR1 SNHLY, CDR2 FYNNEI. CDR3 length equals 16 residues. V lost 6 bases, J lost 11 bases, and 28 bases lay in between. CDR3 loop: CASSQVGGGSLIMAFF. The CDR3 DNA reads as TGTGCCAGCAGCCAAGTGGGGGGAGGGTCCTTAATCATGGCTTTCTTT.

In its sample, this clonotype was seen many times. The chain is built from TRBV20-1 and TRBJ1-6; the D gene is possibly TRBD1 (6 bases). This CDR3 is built from 14 residues. Germline loops: CDR1 DFQATT, CDR2 SNEGSKA (reference sequence). Trimming cost V 4 bases and J 5 bases, with 12 bases left between them. The CDR3 DNA follows: TGCAGTGCTAAGAGGGGGACGGATAATTCACCCCTCCACTTT. Translation: CSAKRGTDNSPLHF.

This clonotype was seen many times. The CDR3 DNA follows: TGCAGCGGCAAACAGGGTAACACTGAAGCTTTCTTT. It is translated as CSGKQGNTEAFF. The chain couples TRBV29-1 to TRBJ1-1; the D gene is possibly TRBD1 (6 bases). Germline loops: CDR1 SQVTM, CDR2 ANQGSEA. Trimming stripped 7 bases from V and 2 bases from J, with 11 bases between. This CDR3 contains 12 residues.

This clonotype was recorded at least ten times. The V gene is TRBV7-8, the J gene TRBJ2-2; possible D gene TRBD1, 5 bases. The germline V gene has CDR1 SGHVS and CDR2 FQNEAQ. With 1 base removed from V and 5 bases from J, the gap between germline ends came to 8 bases. This CDR3 spans 14 amino acids. CDR3 nucleotide sequence: TGTGCCAGCAGCTTAGAGGCAGGGACCGGGGAGCTGTTTTTT. Its protein is CASSLEAGTGELFF. Based on the CDR3 plus reference TRBV7-8 and TRBJ2-2, the full variable domain is GAGVSQSPRYKVAKRGQDVALRCDPISGHVSLFWYQQALGQGPEFLTYFQNEAQLDKSGLPSDRFFAERPEGSVSTLKIQRTQQEDSAVYLCASSLEAGTGELFFGEGSRLTVL.

The chain joins TRBV11-1 to TRBJ1-2; no definite D call. V was shortened by 8 bases and J by 4 bases, with 17 bases between the two germline ends. Germline CDR1 is SGHAT and CDR2 is FQDESV (reference sequence). This CDR3 has 14 amino acids. CDR3 bases: TGTGCCAGCGGCCGCCACAGCTCTAGCTATGGCTACACCTTC. Amino acids: CASGRHSSSYGYTF.

About this clonotype: Sequence at one end of the junction differs from germline and may be a read error. The chain uses TRBV12-3 or TRBV12-4 and TRBJ2-7; no clear D. The CDR3 spans 12 residues. CDR3 in amino acids: CASSRAAYGQYF. DNA of the CDR3: TGTGCCAGCAGTCGCGCGGCTTACGGGCAGTACTTC.

The CDR3 DNA is TGTGCCAGCCGCAGTTATAGCAATCAGCCCCAGCATTTT. It codes for CASRSYSNQPQHF. The rearrangement joins TRBV2 to TRBJ1-5; no clear D gene. The CDR3 spans 13 residues. V was pared by 8 bases and J by 0 bases, with 8 bases between. Germline lookup yields CDR1 SNHLY and CDR2 FYNNEI.

On this clonotype itself: A much larger clonotype is one base distant, so this may be a read error. The J gene is TRBJ2-7, the V gene TRBV10-3, with D uncertain. Germline V gene lookup returns CDR1 ENHRY and CDR2 SYGVKD. The V gene lost 3 bases and the J gene lost 1 base, with 4 bases spanning the gap. The CDR3 consists of 12 residues. In nucleotides, the CDR3 is TGTGCCATCAGTGAAAGGTCCTACGAGCAGTACTTC. Translated: CAISERSYEQYF.

Details on this clonotype: It may be a read error: a sequence one base away is much more abundant. The rearrangement links TRBV4-2 to TRBJ1-4, with 7 nucleotides matching TRBD1. V dropped 4 bases and J dropped 1; count of bases not matched to a gene: 0. Germline assignment: CDR1 LGHNA and CDR2 YNFKEQ. CDR3 length: 14 residues. The CDR3 region has the DNA TGTGCCAGCAGCCGGGACAGAACTAATGAAAAACTGTTTTTT. Translation gives CASSRDRTNEKLFF.